This T cell receptor (beta chain) was observed in a study of blood T cell repertoires in COVID-19. The overall study: Italy, Spain and the United States were the sources of the convalescent and acute COVID-19 samples. T cells, B-cell-depleted T cells, or PBMCs supplied cDNA or gDNA.

The J segment lost 9 bases and the V segment lost 6 bases, leaving 5 bases of the junction unmatched. Germline assignment: CDR1 MDHEN and CDR2 SYDVKM. This CDR3 has 13 amino acids. Authors' processing steps: Estimates of nucleated cell counts were drawn from the amplification of reference gene primers. Sequencing was performed with immunoSEQ multiplex PCR; in TCRdb, only in-frame clones are kept and a portion is missing. For V, J and clone size, that table is used; D and trimming come from the DNA. Counted here are around 68,000 clones, approximately 78% occurring once; the ten biggest clones make up over 8.5%.

This sequence joins TRBV28 and TRBJ1-2, with 12 bases aligning to TRBD1. The sequenced sample consisted of peripheral blood. This sequence originates from a human donor in a cohort sampled during active COVID-19. The CDR3 sequence: CASSAGQGASYTF. CDR3 nucleotides: TGTGCCAGCAGCGCGGGACAGGGGGCAAGCTACACCTTC.